One sample yielded the 31 T cell receptor beta chains listed below, sequenced in a study of glioma-infiltrating T cells after dendritic cell vaccination. Libraries were prepared by immunoSEQ multiplex PCR; TCRdb keeps only in-frame clonotypes and omits some of them. The sample has 3,000 to 4,000 clones, under 95% seen once. Material: blood, obtained before dendritic cell vaccination. The receptors come from a human donor with glioblastoma.

Only a few counts were recorded for this clone. This chain uses TRBV4-3 with TRBJ2-1; TRBD2 agrees at 9 bases. Germline V lookup: CDR1 LGHNA, CDR2 YSLEER. The CDR3 is made up of 15 amino acids. V was clipped by 4 bases and J by 9 bases; unmatched bases: 10. DNA for the CDR3: TGCGCCAGCAGCCCTTCGGGACTAGCTAGGGGTGAGCAGTTCTTC. It encodes CASSPSGLARGEQFF.

The chain couples TRBV7-2 to TRBJ2-5, with D possibly being TRBD2 (6 bases). The CDR3 spans 13 residues. Germline V CDR1 and CDR2: SGHTA, FQGNSA. V was trimmed by 5 bases and J by 2 bases, leaving 9 bases between them. CDR3 sequence: CASSPLAQETQYF. As DNA, the CDR3 is TGTGCCAGCAGCCCACTAGCACAAGAGACCCAGTACTTC.

The rearrangement links TRBV5-4 to TRBJ2-2, with D possibly being TRBD2 (6 bases). V gave up 3 bases and J gave up 7 bases, with 16 bases separating them. The germline V gene encodes CDR1 SGHNT and CDR2 YYREEE (reference sequence). The length of the CDR3 is 15 residues. The CDR3 sequence is CASSSTLAGFGELFF. The CDR3 DNA is TGTGCCAGCAGCTCAACACTAGCAGGGTTCGGGGAGCTGTTTTTT.

The gene calls are TRBV19 and TRBJ1-1, with 8 positions matching TRBD1. V lost 5 bases, J lost 7 bases, and 9 bases stayed unmatched. Germline V gives CDR1 LNHDA, CDR2 SQIVND (reference sequence). The CDR3 is 14 residues long. The CDR3 loop is CASSSYRDRFEAFF. The CDR3, as DNA: TGTGCCAGTAGTTCTTATAGGGACAGGTTTGAAGCTTTCTTT.

J is TRBJ1-2 and V is TRBV28; weak D call: TRBD1 (5 bases). Per the germline V gene, CDR1 is MDHEN and CDR2 is SYDVKM. V was cut by 3 bases and J by 6 bases, with 11 bases left in between. This CDR3 region has 13 residues. CDR3 in amino acids: CASSFRAGHGYTF. For the CDR3, the DNA is TGTGCCAGCAGTTTTAGGGCAGGGCATGGCTACACCTTC.

V is TRBV18 and J is TRBJ1-2; TRBD1 is a possible D gene (5 bases). Germline loops: CDR1 KGHSH, CDR2 LQKENI. CDR3 length: 13 residues. V gave up 1 base and J gave up 9 bases, with 12 bases separating them. CDR3 DNA: TGTGCCAGCTCACCACAGGGTCGGGGGAGCTACACCTTC. It translates to CASSPQGRGSYTF.

The V gene is TRBV28, the J gene TRBJ1-5; TRBD1 aligns across 8 bases. The V gene's germline CDR1 is MDHEN and CDR2 SYDVKM. V shed 6 bases, J shed 4 bases, and the junction held 8 bases outside the gene matches. CDR3 size: 15 residues. Here the CDR3 reads CASSRGQGRNQPQHF. The CDR3 DNA reads as TGTGCCAGCAGCCGAGGACAGGGACGGAATCAGCCCCAGCATTTT.

This clone was recorded only once. The genes are TRBV9 and TRBJ2-3; D is undetermined. Germline CDR1 SGDLS, CDR2 YYNGEE. The CDR3 is 15 residues long. Trimming removed 0 bases from V and 3 bases from J, with 11 bases in between. CDR3 DNA: TGTGCCAGCAGCGTAGGCGGAGCAAGGACAGATACGCAGTATTTT. It encodes CASSVGGARTDTQYF. Using reference TRBV9 and TRBJ2-3 for the parts outside the CDR3, the full variable domain is DSGVTQTPKHLITATGQRVTLRCSPRSGDLSVYWYQQSLDQGLQFLIQYYNGEERAKGNILERFSAQQFPDLHSELNLSSLELGDSALYFCASSVGGARTDTQYFGPGTRLTVL.

V and J are TRBV30 and TRBJ2-7; 8 nucleotides align to TRBD1. This CDR3 comprises 12 residues. Germline V lookup: CDR1 GTSNPN, CDR2 SVGIG (reference sequence). The CDR3 sequence is CASDRAPYEQYF. CDR3 DNA sequence: TGTGCGTCGGACAGGGCCCCCTACGAGCAGTACTTC.

The gene calls are TRBV10-3 and TRBJ1-1; 7 bases match TRBD1. The V and J ends lost 0 bases and 0 bases, in that order; junction bases with no gene match: 7. The CDR3 sequence is 17 residues long. CDR1 and CDR2 (germline): ENHRY, SYGVKD. CDR3 sequence reads: CAISESGTEDMNTEAFF. The CDR3 DNA reads as TGTGCCATCAGTGAGTCCGGGACAGAAGATATGAACACTGAAGCTTTCTTT.

This chain joins TRBV6-6 and TRBJ2-7; the match to TRBD1 covers 8 bases. The germline V gene has CDR1 MNHNY and CDR2 SVGAGI (reference sequence). The V gene end was trimmed by 5 bases and the J gene end by 6 bases; junction bases not matched to a gene: 6. CDR3 size: 13 residues. The CDR3 is CASSGTTGAEQYF. CDR3 coding DNA: TGTGCCAGCAGTGGAACGACAGGGGCCGAGCAGTACTTC.

This chain links TRBV4-1 with TRBJ1-5; no firm D call. CDR3 size: 16 residues. V lost 0 bases and J lost 1, with 10 bases in between. CDR1 and CDR2 (germline): MGHRA, YSYEKL. CDR3 amino acids: CASSQDRGGSNQPQHF. The DNA for the CDR3 is TGCGCCAGCAGCCAAGATCGAGGCGGCAGCAATCAGCCCCAGCATTTT.

J is TRBJ2-1 and V is TRBV23-1; TRBD2 agrees at 9 bases. TRBV23-1 falls under the ORF class, with uncertain function. This CDR3 comprises 18 residues. The V and J ends lost 2 bases and 4 bases, in that order; junction bases with no gene match: 12. The CDR3 here is CASSQPRPGLAAYNEQFF. The CDR3, as DNA: TGCGCCAGCAGTCAACCCCGTCCGGGACTAGCCGCATACAATGAGCAGTTCTTC.

The CDR3 DNA sequence: TGTGCCAGCTCACTTTTACAGAACTATGGCTACACCTTC. Translating it yields CASSLLQNYGYTF. This chain joins TRBV18 and TRBJ1-2; D is ambiguous. CDR1 is KGHSH, CDR2 LQKENI, per germline. The CDR3 spans 13 residues. V shed 4 bases and J shed 2 bases, with 8 bases lying between them.

This clone has just one count. The chain has TRBV29-1 and TRBJ2-1, with 10 bases fitting TRBD2. From germline, CDR1 is SQVTM and CDR2 ANQGSEA. V shed 0 bases, J shed 0 bases, and the junction held 8 bases outside the gene matches. The CDR3 runs 18 residues. CDR3 protein: CSVEDLLASGSSYNEQFF. The CDR3 DNA follows: TGCAGCGTTGAAGATCTTTTGGCTAGCGGGAGCTCCTACAATGAGCAGTTCTTC.

The chain recombines TRBV10-3 with TRBJ2-6, with TRBD2 identical over 11 bases. The germline CDR1 and CDR2 sequences are ENHRY and SYGVKD. V was clipped by 7 bases and J by 4 bases; unmatched bases: 3. The CDR3 loop spans 15 amino acids. Here the CDR3 reads CAINGLAGGANVLTF. The CDR3 region has the DNA TGTGCCATCAACGGACTAGCGGGCGGGGCCAACGTCCTGACTTTC.

The V call is TRBV23-1, the J call TRBJ2-7; D is perhaps TRBD1 (6 bases). TRBV23-1 is filed as an ORF, its function uncertain. V lost 2 bases, J lost 3 bases, and 20 bases lay in between. The CDR3 covers 17 residues. Written as DNA, the CDR3 is TGCGCCAGCAGTCAAGAGGTAGGGGGACACGCCGGCTACGAGCAGTACTTC. This codes for CASSQEVGGHAGYEQYF.

V gene TRBV18 combines with J gene TRBJ2-5; a possible D gene is TRBD1 (6 bases). V dropped 4 bases and J dropped 11 bases, with 29 bases sitting between them. Germline V gives CDR1 KGHSH, CDR2 LQKENI. The CDR3 covers 17 residues. The CDR3 sequence: CASSQGNRATSTTGQYF. CDR3 sequence (DNA): TGTGCCAGCTCACAAGGCAACAGGGCGACAAGCACTACGGGGCAGTACTTC.

V gene TRBV7-3 combines with J gene TRBJ2-7; TRBD1 aligns across 10 bases. The junction had 13 bases not matched to a gene; V was cut back by 10 bases and J by 7 bases. CDR1 SGHTA and CDR2 FQGTGA come from the germline V gene. The CDR3 spans 14 residues. The DNA of the CDR3 is TGTGCCACCTCCATGGACAGGGGGTCGAGGGAGCAGTACTTC. Amino acids: CATSMDRGSREQYF.

The V gene is TRBV6-5, the J gene TRBJ2-7; D not resolved. This CDR3 is built from 13 residues. The germline V and J ends were trimmed by 2 bases and 3 bases, with 8 bases remaining between them. Per germline, CDR1 MNHEY and CDR2 SVGAGI. DNA of the CDR3: TGTGCCAGCAGTTACGCAGGTTTCTACGAGCAGTACTTC. Amino acid sequence: CASSYAGFYEQYF.

The chain employs TRBV7-8 and TRBJ2-1, with TRBD1 matching over 9 bases. This CDR3 comprises 15 residues. J gave up 3 bases and V 4 bases, and 4 bases lay outside the gene matches. The V gene's germline CDR1 is SGHVS and CDR2 FQNEAQ. The CDR3 here is CASSSTGGVYNEQFF. DNA of the CDR3: TGTGCCAGCAGCTCAACAGGGGGCGTCTACAATGAGCAGTTCTTC.

CDR3 DNA: TGTGCCACCGGCAGCGGTAGCACAGATACGCAGTATTTT. Translating gives CATGSGSTDTQYF. The chain joins TRBV2 to TRBJ2-3, with D possibly TRBD2 on 5 matching bases. Germline-derived CDR1 and CDR2 are SNHLY and FYNNEI. Between the trimmed V and J ends, which lost 10 bases and 0 bases, there was a span of 11 bases. This CDR3 has 13 amino acids.

The chain carries TRBV30 and TRBJ2-2; TRBD2 aligns across 14 bases. The CDR3 has 18 residues. Per the germline V gene, CDR1 is GTSNPN and CDR2 is SVGIG (reference sequence). The CDR3 is CALQGARLAGGLTGELFF. Here the CDR3 DNA reads TGTGCACTACAGGGGGCAAGACTAGCGGGAGGGTTAACCGGGGAGCTGTTTTTT.

The rearrangement links TRBV4-1 to TRBJ2-3; a weak D match, TRBD2 (6 bases). Germline V gene data show CDR1 as MGHRA and CDR2 as YSYEKL. The CDR3 length is 14 residues. The V gene lost 0 bases and the J gene lost 11 bases, with 15 bases spanning the gap. The CDR3 protein is CASSQDGLWGEQYF. CDR3 sequence (DNA): TGCGCCAGCAGCCAAGATGGACTTTGGGGGGAGCAGTATTTT.

DNA for the CDR3: TGTGCCTGGAGTTTGCTTCAGGAGAACACTGAAGCTTTCTTT. This translates into CAWSLLQENTEAFF. The chain links TRBV30 to TRBJ1-1; D not certain. Trimming pared 2 bases from V and 1 base from J, leaving 11 bases between. Per the germline V gene, CDR1 is GTSNPN and CDR2 is SVGIG (reference sequence). The CDR3 runs to 14 residues.

This rearrangement joins TRBV6-5 to TRBJ2-5; tentatively, D is TRBD2 (5 bases). The CDR3 totals 13 residues. Germline V gives CDR1 MNHEY, CDR2 SVGAGI. V lost 9 bases to trimming and J lost 4 bases, with 15 bases between them. In DNA form, the CDR3 reads TGTGCCAGGGGCTCCGGAGGAGGAGAGACCCAGTACTTC. Protein sequence: CARGSGGGETQYF.

This clone has a single count. The V call is TRBV10-3, the J call TRBJ2-1; 14 bases map to TRBD2. Unmatched junction bases numbered 2, after V lost 9 bases and J lost 7 bases. Germline loops: CDR1 ENHRY, CDR2 SYGVKD. This CDR3 has 13 residues. The CDR3 loop is CAMGLAGENEQFF. The DNA of the CDR3 is TGTGCCATGGGACTAGCGGGAGAAAATGAGCAGTTCTTC.

The rearrangement joins TRBV7-9 to TRBJ1-1, with TRBD1 identical over 7 bases. V lost 7 bases to trimming and J lost 2 bases; unmatched junction nucleotides: 4. From germline, CDR1 is SEHNR and CDR2 FQNEAQ (reference sequence). The CDR3 is 13 residues long. This CDR3 is CASKQGTNTEAFF. In nucleotides, the CDR3 is TGTGCCAGCAAACAGGGGACAAACACTGAAGCTTTCTTT. The complete variable domain, with remaining parts taken from reference TRBV7-9 and TRBJ1-1, reads DTGVSQNPRHKITKRGQNVTFRCDPISEHNRLYWYRQTLGQGPEFLTYFQNEAQLEKSRLLSDRFSAERPKGSFSTLEIQRTEQGDSAMYLCASKQGTNTEAFFGQGTRLTVV.

The gene calls are TRBV6-5 and TRBJ2-5; possible D gene TRBD2, 6 bases. The CDR3 runs 13 residues. The ends were cut back, 3 bases at V and 4 bases at J, with 9 bases in the middle. Looked up from germline, CDR1 is MNHEY and CDR2 is SVGAGI. CDR3 nucleotides: TGTGCCAGCAGTTATCGGAGGGGAGAGACCCAGTACTTC. Encoded protein: CASSYRRGETQYF.

The rearrangement joins TRBV7-3 to TRBJ2-3, with 7 positions matching TRBD1. Germline CDR1 reads SGHTA; CDR2 reads FQGTGA. The trim removed 5 bases at V and 2 bases at J, leaving 4 bases unmatched. The CDR3 loop spans 14 amino acids. In DNA form, the CDR3 reads TGTGCCAGCAGCCCAGGGACAGCCACAGATACGCAGTATTTT. As protein: CASSPGTATDTQYF.

The chain links TRBV29-1 to TRBJ2-5; 7 nucleotides match TRBD2. Germline V gene lookup returns CDR1 SQVTM and CDR2 ANQGSEA. J was trimmed by 5 bases and V by 8 bases; bases with no gene match: 14. The length of the CDR3 is 14 residues. The DNA for the CDR3 is TGCAGCTACCTGGGGAGGGGCGCCCCGGAGACCCAGTACTTC. The encoded protein is CSYLGRGAPETQYF.